The clone carrying this TCR beta chain was seen a single time. Its antigen is not known. This sample is drawn from a study of post-analysis software for immune sequencing data. Unique molecular identifiers were carried by the TCR beta cDNA libraries. TCRdb reanalysed the PCR reads using MiXCR and keeps one entry per CDR3 protein. The data show hundreds of thousands of distinct CDR3 sequences, approximately 53% seen once. Study-level findings and limits: When compared against controls, multiple sclerosis patients showed significantly lower normalized Chao1 diversity. Compared with controls, patients had more of five or six TRBV segments, including TRBV5-6, TRBV5-1 and TRBV20-1. Strong co-clustering by F measure linked samples that shared a preparation batch.

The CDR3 sequence is 15 residues long. Trimming removed 7 bases from V and 2 bases from J; junction bases left unmatched: 8. The germline V gene encodes CDR1 SGHAT and CDR2 FQNNGV. This receptor was taken from a girl aged 5-17 years with multiple sclerosis. This sequence joins TRBV11-2 and TRBJ2-7, with 10 positions matching TRBD2. Material: blood. For the CDR3, the DNA is TGTGCCAGCACCCTGGGGCTAGCGGGAGCCTACGAGCAGTACTTC. Amino acids: CASTLGLAGAYEQYF.